In its sample, the clone carrying this TCR beta chain was seen a few times. The CDR3 contains 17 residues. Deletions cut 4 bases from V and 4 bases from J, with 18 bases between. Germline assignment: CDR1 SGHTS and CDR2 YDEGEE. Libraries were prepared by immunoSEQ multiplex PCR; TCRdb keeps only in-frame clonotypes and omits some of them. The sample has 1.5 million to 2.5 million clones, approximately 94% seen once. The sample is drawn from a study of shared clonotypes between healthy human individuals. Study-wide context: Donors were two women and a few men aged 18 to 49.

The naive CD8 subset, CD45RO-negative cells positively selected for CCR7, excluded terminally differentiated effector memory CD45RA+ cells. V and J are TRBV5-8 and TRBJ1-6; D remains ambiguous. The sequenced sample consisted of naive CD8+ T cells sorted from blood. The origin of this receptor is a man aged 18 to 35 in good health. DNA for the CDR3: TGTGCCAGCAGCCTCACGCCGTGGGTGGGGTATAATTCACCCCTCCACTTT. Translation gives CASSLTPWVGYNSPLHF.